These 26 T cell receptor beta chains came from one sample sequenced in a study of regulatory T cells in long-lasting Graves disease. Time point described: newly diagnosed GD, antithyroid drugs for less than 3 months. RNA from PBMCs was the source of the TCR library. Sequencing libraries for TCR beta were prepared with iRepertoire HTBI primers and Arm-PCR of CDR3 regions. TCRdb passed the multiplex PCR reads through MiXCR, listing each CDR3 protein once. Of over 400,000 distinct CDR3 sequences listed, roughly 15% are singletons. These data were also reused for a study on T cells in Graves' hyperthyroidism and ophthalmopathy.

The sequences come from peripheral blood mononuclear cells (PBMCs), collected at new diagnosis, from a patient treated with antithyroid drugs. The receptors here all came from a woman aged 45-65 years with Graves disease.

This chain links TRBV7-9 with TRBJ2-5; D is unclear. Trimming took off 8 bases at V and 5 bases at J, with 18 bases between the two ends. The CDR3 spans 14 residues. Germline V lookup: CDR1 SEHNR, CDR2 FQNEAQ (reference sequence). CDR3 loop: CASPTPLQAETQYF. The CDR3 DNA follows: TGTGCCAGCCCAACACCACTTCAGGCGGAGACCCAGTACTTC.

This clonotype occurred a few times. The chain has TRBV6-5 and TRBJ2-1, with D uncertain. There are 18 residues in the CDR3. The germline V and J ends were trimmed by 2 bases and 1 base, with 18 bases remaining between them. The germline CDR1 and CDR2 sequences are MNHEY and SVGAGI. The CDR3 coding sequence is TGTGCCAGCAGTTACGTGACCGGGCCCACCTGGTCCTACAATGAGCAGTTCTTC. It specifies CASSYVTGPTWSYNEQFF.

This clonotype has a count of ten or more. V usage is TRBV12-3 or TRBV12-4 and J usage is TRBJ2-1; a possible D gene is TRBD1 (5 bases). This CDR3 region has 17 residues. V was pared by 4 bases and J by 5 bases, with 21 bases between. CDR3 nucleotides: TGTGCCAGCAGTTCACCGATCGGACACAAGCCTCACAATGAGCAGTTCTTC. As protein: CASSSPIGHKPHNEQFF.

V gene TRBV6-1 combines with J gene TRBJ2-3, with D possibly being TRBD2 (5 bases). The DNA end lines up better with TRBJ2-1; the J call may be wrong. The CDR3 length is 14 residues. Germline values: CDR1 MNHNS, CDR2 SASEGT. The chain's CDR3 is CASTKRAGLPAQFF. CDR3 nucleotide sequence: TGTGCCAGCACTAAACGGGCCGGACTCCCAGCGCAGTTCTTC.

This clonotype was counted at least ten times. The chain couples TRBV15 to TRBJ1-1; TRBD1 matches 9 bases. Germline loops: CDR1 LNHNV, CDR2 YYDKDF (reference sequence). This CDR3 comprises 14 residues. Trimming at V came to 3 bases and at J to 4 bases, leaving 3 bases not matched to a gene. The CDR3 sequence: CATSSQTGGTEAFF. The CDR3 nucleotides read TGTGCCACCAGCAGTCAGACAGGGGGCACTGAAGCTTTCTTT.

The chain combines TRBV6-1 with TRBJ2-3; D remains ambiguous. Germline CDR1 is MNHNS and CDR2 is SASEGT. The CDR3 covers 11 residues. Trimming left V 6 bases short and J 6 bases short, with 7 bases between. The CDR3 DNA reads TGTGCCAGCAGGGTAGGGGATACGCAGTATTTT. As protein: CASRVGDTQYF.

The chain combines TRBV18 with TRBJ2-1, with D perhaps TRBD2 (6 bases). V was clipped by 2 bases and J by 10 bases, with 18 bases between them. CDR1 is KGHSH, CDR2 LQKENI, per germline. This CDR3 contains 15 residues. The CDR3 is CASSPGPLGGTEQFF. The CDR3 coding sequence is TGTGCCAGCTCACCAGGACCCCTCGGGGGTACGGAGCAGTTCTTC. Combining the CDR3 with reference TRBV18 and TRBJ2-1 gives the whole variable domain NAGVMQNPRHLVRRRGQEARLRCSPMKGHSHVYWYRQLPEEGLKFMVYLQKENIIDESGMPKERFSAEFPKEGPSILRIQQVVRGDSAAYFCASSPGPLGGTEQFFGPGTRLTVL.

This clonotype was recorded many times. The rearrangement uses TRBV7-3 and TRBJ2-1, with a weak D call TRBD2 (5 bases). Between the trimmed V and J ends, which lost 3 bases and 9 bases, there was a span of 9 bases. The CDR3 is 12 residues long. Germline-derived CDR1 and CDR2 are SGHTA and FQGTGA. Here the CDR3 DNA reads TGTGCCAGCAGCTTGTTGGGGAGTGAGCAGTTCTTC. It yields the protein CASSLLGSEQFF.

This clonotype occurred a few times. This chain joins TRBV19 and TRBJ2-3; D is unresolved. V was shortened by 2 bases and J by 0 bases, with 18 bases between the two germline ends. The CDR3 runs 18 residues. Germline CDR1 reads LNHDA; CDR2 reads SQIVND (reference sequence). CDR3 amino acids: CASSIYVPTDQSTDTQYF. The CDR3 DNA reads TGTGCCAGTAGTATATATGTGCCGACGGATCAGAGCACAGATACGCAGTATTTT.

There are many counts of this clonotype. The chain couples TRBV7-2 to TRBJ2-5; no firm D call. V gave up 1 base and J gave up 5 bases, with 11 bases separating them. The CDR3 totals 14 residues. The germline V gene has CDR1 SGHTA and CDR2 FQGNSA. The CDR3 reads CASSLGSWRETQYF. Written as DNA, the CDR3 is TGTGCCAGCAGCTTAGGAAGTTGGCGGGAGACCCAGTACTTC.

In its sample, this clonotype was seen a few times. J is TRBJ2-1 and V is TRBV3-1; TRBD2 matches 7 bases. The junction had 9 bases not matched to a gene; V was cut back by 4 bases and J by 3 bases. Germline V gene lookup returns CDR1 LGHDT and CDR2 YNNKEL (reference sequence). This CDR3 spans 16 amino acids. The DNA for the CDR3 is TGTGCCAGCAGCCCCAGGGCTAGCGGACTCTACAATGAGCAGTTCTTC. It encodes CASSPRASGLYNEQFF.

This clonotype was found many times. The chain employs TRBV7-3 and TRBJ2-7; either TRBD1 or TRBD2 may fit D (7 bases each). Germline CDR1 reads SGHTA; CDR2 reads FQGTGA. The CDR3 spans 14 residues. The V gene lost 5 bases and the J gene lost 3 bases, with 14 bases spanning the gap. The CDR3 protein is CASSPQGGDYEQYF. The CDR3 coding sequence is TGTGCCAGCAGCCCGCAGGGGGGGGACTACGAGCAGTACTTC.

As for this clonotype: It differs at one base from a far larger clone, so likely a read error. The V and J genes are TRBV5-1 and TRBJ1-5; D possibly corresponds to TRBD1 (5 bases). The CDR3 loop spans 13 amino acids. From germline, CDR1 is SGHRS and CDR2 YFSETQ. CDR3 nucleotide sequence: TGTGCCAGCAGGATGGAGGGGATCCAGCCCCATCATTTT. It codes for CASRMEGIQPHHF.

This clonotype has a count of ten or more. This chain uses TRBV30 with TRBJ2-3, with 8 bases identical to TRBD2. Germline V gene lookup returns CDR1 GTSNPN and CDR2 SVGIG (reference sequence). V dropped 3 bases and J dropped 5; count of bases not matched to a gene: 10. CDR3 size: 15 residues. This CDR3 is CAWRWGGRLGDTQYF. DNA of the CDR3: TGTGCCTGGAGATGGGGCGGGAGGTTGGGAGATACGCAGTATTTT. Looking up the rest from reference TRBV30 and TRBJ2-3 gives the full variable domain: SQTIHQWPATLVQPVGSPLSLECTVEGTSNPNLYWYRQAAGRGLQLLFYSVGIGQISSEVPQNLSASRPQDRQFILSSKKLLLSDSGFYLCAWRWGGRLGDTQYFGPGTRLTVL.

This clonotype occurred many times. V usage is TRBV28 and J usage is TRBJ1-1; no clear D gene. CDR3 length: 12 residues. Germline CDR1 reads MDHEN; CDR2 reads SYDVKM. V lost 7 bases to trimming and J lost 5 bases, with 11 bases between them. The CDR3 nucleotides are TGTGCCAGCACCGGGATTTCGACTGAAGCTTTCTTT. This encodes CASTGISTEAFF.

This clonotype has more than one count but fewer than ten. The CDR3 DNA reads TGTGCCAGCAGCCCGATGGGCAGGGGATCTGTCTACACCTTC. It yields the protein CASSPMGRGSVYTF. The J gene is TRBJ1-2, the V gene TRBV3-1, with D possibly matching TRBD1 (6 bases). CDR1 is LGHDT, CDR2 YNNKEL, per germline (reference sequence). Trimming pared 4 bases from V and 10 bases from J, leaving 19 bases between. The CDR3 is 14 amino acids.

The rearrangement joins TRBV20-1 to TRBJ2-2; 7 bases are shared with TRBD1. Germline V gene sequence: CDR1 DFQATT, CDR2 SNEGSKA (reference sequence). J was trimmed by 3 bases and V by 4 bases; bases with no gene match: 8. This CDR3 spans 15 amino acids. The CDR3: CSAKTTGDYTGELFF. The CDR3 nucleotides read TGCAGTGCTAAAACAACAGGGGATTACACCGGGGAGCTGTTTTTT.

This clonotype turned up a few times. The V gene is TRBV6-1, the J gene TRBJ2-7; D uncertain. Looked up from germline, CDR1 is MNHNS and CDR2 is SASEGT. CDR3 length equals 14 residues. V gave up 1 base and J gave up 0 bases, with 7 bases separating them. This CDR3 is CASSEGGYSYEQYF. CDR3 DNA: TGTGCCAGCAGTGAAGGGGGATACTCCTACGAGCAGTACTTC.

This clonotype occurred many times. The rearrangement links TRBV18 to TRBJ2-7; unclear D gene. The CDR3 has 12 amino acids. Between the trimmed V and J ends, which lost 5 bases and 4 bases, there was a span of 9 bases. Germline V gives CDR1 KGHSH, CDR2 LQKENI. CDR3: CASSSDPYEQYF. The CDR3 region has the DNA TGTGCCAGCTCATCCGACCCTTACGAGCAGTACTTC.

This clonotype was counted at least ten times. CDR3 DNA sequence: TGTGCCAGCAGCCTATCCATTCGACTAGCGGGAGGGGCAGATACGCAGTATTTT. Its protein is CASSLSIRLAGGADTQYF. This chain links TRBV3-1 with TRBJ2-3, with 14 bases fitting TRBD2. Germline values: CDR1 LGHDT, CDR2 YNNKEL (reference sequence). The CDR3 totals 18 residues. The J segment lost 4 bases and the V segment lost 4 bases, leaving 10 bases of the junction unmatched.

The chain recombines TRBV2 with TRBJ2-7; 9 bases align to TRBD2. Germline lookup yields CDR1 SNHLY and CDR2 FYNNEI. This CDR3 region has 16 residues. J gave up 3 bases and V 7 bases, and 13 bases lay outside the gene matches. CDR3 coding DNA: TGTGCCAGCATAATGGCGGGAGGGCCGGGGAGCTACGAGCAGTACTTC. This gives the protein CASIMAGGPGSYEQYF.

Only a few counts were recorded for this clonotype. The rearrangement joins TRBV20-1 to TRBJ1-2; 8 nucleotides line up with TRBD1. V lost 5 bases and J lost 4; bases outside the gene matches: 6. The CDR3 spans 13 residues. CDR1 and CDR2 from the germline V gene are DFQATT and SNEGSKA (reference sequence). CDR3 coding DNA: TGCAGTGCTGGCCCAACAGGGGGCTATGGCTACACCTTC. This sequence encodes CSAGPTGGYGYTF.

This clonotype has a handful of counts. This chain uses TRBV24-1 with TRBJ2-1; a possible D gene is TRBD2 (6 bases). The V and J ends lost 8 bases and 8 bases respectively, with 15 bases between them. This CDR3 has 13 amino acids. Germline CDR1 and CDR2: KGHDR and SFDVKD. The CDR3 DNA sequence: TGTGCCACCACCGGGACTGTTGGGGATGAGCAGTTCTTC. It is translated as CATTGTVGDEQFF.

To note about this clonotype: A single base separates this from a much larger clone, so it may be a read error. Without the conserved terminal phenylalanine or tryptophan, this CDR3 likely stems from a read error. This chain links TRBV5-1 with TRBJ1-5; D is uncertain. The CDR3 covers 15 residues. The V gene lost 4 bases and the J gene lost 3 bases, with 14 bases spanning the gap. Germline V CDR1 and CDR2: SGHRS, YFSETQ. The CDR3 DNA reads as TGCGCCAGCAGCCCGGAGGGAAGCCTCAATCAGCCCCAGCATTCT. This codes for CASSPEGSLNQPQHS.

This clonotype was recorded a few times. This clone may be a read error of a much larger clone one base away. The chain couples TRBV28 to TRBJ1-1; 9 nucleotides align to TRBD1. The CDR3 covers 16 residues. Germline V gives CDR1 MDHEN, CDR2 SYDVKM. CDR3 sequence (DNA): TGTGCCAGCACACCCCGGGACAGGGCGGCGGGTACTGGAGCTTTCTTT. Its translation: CASTPRDRAAGTGAFF.

In DNA form, the CDR3 reads TGTGCCAGCAGCGTAAGGGCAAACTCTGGAAACACCATATATTTT. Residues: CASSVRANSGNTIYF. The chain joins TRBV9 to TRBJ1-3; no definite D call. The V end was cut by 1 base, the J end by 0 bases, with 8 bases between. Looked up from germline, CDR1 is SGDLS and CDR2 is YYNGEE. CDR3 length: 15 residues.